This T cell receptor beta chain was sequenced for a study of OX40 agonist ivuxolimab in advanced cancers. This clone has more than one count but fewer than ten. What it recognizes is unknown. Only in-frame clones appear in the TCRdb table, and some are missing; sequencing was by immunoSEQ multiplex PCR. The sample lists around 53,000 clones, around 84% occurring once. The study, taken as a whole, reports: Fewer expanded clones were found on average in CD4+ than in CD8+ T cells.

The CDR3 runs to 13 residues. Germline V gene data show CDR1 as SQVTM and CDR2 as ANQGSEA. This chain connects TRBV29-1 to TRBJ2-3, with TRBD1 as a possible D gene (5 bases). Here the sequenced sample was CD4+ or CD8+ T cells sorted from blood, taken in a trial of the OX40 agonist ivuxolimab. The receptor was isolated from an adult with an advanced solid tumor such as melanoma, head and neck, liver or kidney cancer. The CDR3 DNA follows: TGCAGTTCCTCGGCAGGGCAAACAGATACGCAGTATTTT. Translating it yields CSSSAGQTDTQYF.